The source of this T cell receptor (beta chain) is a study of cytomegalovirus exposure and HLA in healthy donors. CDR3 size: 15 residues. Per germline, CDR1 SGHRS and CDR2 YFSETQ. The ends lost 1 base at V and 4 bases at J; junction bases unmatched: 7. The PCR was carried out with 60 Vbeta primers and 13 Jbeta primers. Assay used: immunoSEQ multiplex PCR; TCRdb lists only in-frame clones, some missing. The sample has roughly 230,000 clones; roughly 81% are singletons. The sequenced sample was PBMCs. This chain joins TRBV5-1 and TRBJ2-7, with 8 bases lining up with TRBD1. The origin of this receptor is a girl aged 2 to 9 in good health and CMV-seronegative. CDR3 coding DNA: TGCGCCAGCAGCTTGACACTCGGGACAGGTTACGAGCAGTACTTC. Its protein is CASSLTLGTGYEQYF.